At least ten counts were recorded for the clone carrying this T cell receptor beta chain. Its antigen is currently unknown. The J segment lost 5 bases and the V segment lost 6 bases, leaving 11 bases of the junction unmatched. CDR3 length: 16 residues. Germline V CDR1 and CDR2: DFQATT, SNEGSKA (reference sequence). cDNA synthesis was performed by 5'RACE with 10-nucleotide random UMIs. TCRdb ran MiXCR on the 5' RACE reads and lists one entry per CDR3 protein. The table includes tens of thousands of distinct CDR3 sequences, roughly 10% detected once. The source of the sample is a study of neurological immune-mediated disorders. Study-level findings and limits: Expanded clones shared no identical CDR3 amino acid sequences across subjects, which suggested private TCR-beta repertoires in all groups.

Time point given: longitudinal time-point 1 (baseline). The unsorted libraries originated from 2 million PBMCs kept at -80 C. The rearrangement links TRBV20-1 to TRBJ2-5; 14 nucleotides align to TRBD2. The receptor's source is a male donor with HTLV-1-associated myelopathy (HAM/TSP). Source material: PBMCs. The chain's CDR3 is CSAAHGTSGGLETQYF. CDR3 DNA: TGCAGTGCCGCCCACGGGACTAGCGGGGGTCTGGAGACCCAGTACTTC.